The following is a T cell receptor beta chain sequence with its context. The sample belongs to a study of cytomegalovirus exposure and HLA in healthy donors. Study details: A prior analysis found 117 million unique TCR beta sequences from 170 million or so T cells.

PCR was performed using 60 Vbeta and 13 Jbeta primers. Only in-frame clones appear in the TCRdb table, and some are missing; sequencing was by immunoSEQ multiplex PCR. The sample holds over 150,000 clones, approximately 71% seen once. The CDR3 covers 14 residues. Germline V gene sequence: CDR1 MNHNY, CDR2 SVGAGI (reference sequence). J was trimmed by 1 base and V by 5 bases; bases with no gene match: 2. V gene TRBV6-6 combines with J gene TRBJ2-7, with TRBD1 identical over 10 bases. The origin of this receptor is a woman under 30 in good health and CMV-seropositive. Sequences were obtained from PBMCs. DNA for the CDR3: TGTGCCAGCAGTGGACAGGGGGGGTCCTACGAGCAGTACTTC. Its translation is CASSGQGGSYEQYF.